The T cell receptor beta chain under discussion was sequenced for a study of blood T cell repertoires in COVID-19 (dated by TCRdb to the early 2020s). In the study overall: Collaborator samples came from the United States, Italy and Spain and covered acute and convalescent phases of COVID-19. The material from the prospective study consisted of cDNA or gDNA derived from T cells, B-cell-depleted T cells, or PBMCs. Where HLA class I and class II types were available, the types were taken from metadata supplied by the sample provider, not from assay-based typing. Nearly every sample came with metadata listing a de-identified subject ID, COVID-19 status, age in years and sex. The samples were drawn from the first 160 participants of the ongoing ImmuneRACE study and from some 1,300 subjects provided by 6 global collaborators. The repertoires were made available in a free public database intended to serve as a resource for research on the immune response to SARS-CoV-2. The dataset comprised deeply sampled blood TCRbeta repertoires from subjects exposed to, actively infected with, or recovered from COVID-19.

TCRbeta CDR3 regions were amplified from genomic DNA by means of the immunoSEQ Assay, a bias-controlled multiplex PCR. Per the source publication's procedure: The number of nucleated cells in each sample was estimated from the amplification of reference gene primers within the assay. To quantify the absolute abundance of each unique TCRbeta CDR3 rearrangement, sequence reads were collapsed and filtered. For each sample, productive Simpson clonality was calculated as the square root of Simpson's diversity index across productive rearrangements. What TCRdb holds here is the immuneACCESS table cut down to in-frame rearrangements. Part of the clones is not present; checked against another copy, under half of the missing clones reflect an unresolved V gene, and the others are unexplained. V and J calls plus clone size are reproduced from that table; the DNA served to infer D and trimming. The sample has 150,000 to 200,000 clones on record, 76% of them singletons. The ten largest make up about a sixth of the sample.

Study-level results and caveats: The amount of clinical and demographic metadata varied by source and participant and was provided uncurated.

Enrolling through a virtual design, the prospective study's participants ranged in age from roughly 18 to 89 years and lived across roughly 24 United States geographic areas. In the prospective study, participants were assigned to cohorts based on the clinical history participants reported in a screening survey and a study questionnaire. In the prospective study, whole blood, serum and a nasopharyngeal or oropharyngeal swab were collected from each participant by mobile phlebotomists. Additional blood draws and questionnaires over an approximately two-month period could optionally be provided by prospective study participants. Prospective study blood samples were shipped either frozen or at room temperature before DNA extraction. A few counts support this clone. What this receptor recognizes is not known. It has no much larger one-base neighbor in the sample; base qualities were not kept. The clonotype was recovered from a woman aged 50 to 60 with acute COVID-19. Specimen: PBMCs or T cells enriched from blood (not recorded which).

The sequence in DNA is TGTGCCAGCAGTTTGGATATTCTGGGACTTAACGGCTACACCTTC. This translates into CASSLDILGLNGYTF. This chain is built from TRBV28 and TRBJ1-2; TRBD1 is a possible D gene, resting on 5 matching bases. Per the germline V gene, MDHEN is the CDR1 and SYDVKM is the CDR2. The CDR3 numbers 15 residues from cysteine through phenylalanine. The read is trimmed to its CDR3 DNA, 45 bases read in frame from base 1. V is pared back by 3 bases and J by 8 bases, with 19 bases lying between the germline termini.